The 31 T cell receptor beta chains listed next were all sequenced from one sample in a study of blood T cell repertoires in COVID-19. This table comes from immunoSEQ multiplex PCR, and its TCRdb copy is limited to in-frame clones, with some not included. The repertoire holds 200,000 to 250,000 clones, with 80% to 90% as singletons. Specimen: peripheral blood. All receptors come from a man between 60 and 75 years old who had recovered from COVID-19.

This clone was recorded a few times. CDR3 loop: CATSRDRVSPLHF. In DNA, the CDR3 is TGTGCCACCTCCCGGGACAGGGTCTCACCCCTCCACTTT. The rearrangement joins TRBV27 to TRBJ1-6, with 9 bases that match TRBD1. Germline V CDR1 and CDR2: MNHEY, SMNVEV (reference sequence). The V and J ends lost 10 bases and 10 bases, in that order; junction bases with no gene match: 8. This CDR3 has 13 residues.

This clone was seen a single time. The V and J genes are TRBV3-1 (or the pseudogene TRBV3-2) and TRBJ2-2; possible D gene TRBD1, 6 bases. The V gene lost 2 bases and the J gene lost 4 bases, with 17 bases spanning the gap. The CDR3 has 17 residues. CDR1 is LGHDT, CDR2 YNNKEL, per germline (reference sequence). CDR3 nucleotides: TGTGCCAGCAGCCAATACCAGGGGAAAGGAGGCACCGGGGAGCTGTTTTTT. Amino acids: CASSQYQGKGGTGELFF.

This chain joins TRBV15 and TRBJ2-5; unclear D gene. The germline V gene encodes CDR1 LNHNV and CDR2 YYDKDF (reference sequence). The V gene lost 0 bases and the J gene lost 1 base, with 9 bases spanning the gap. The CDR3 has 15 residues. CDR3 DNA: TGTGCCACCAGCAGAGATCTTCCTAGCCAAGAGACCCAGTACTTC. Residues: CATSRDLPSQETQYF.

The gene calls are TRBV5-1 and TRBJ2-5; D is uncertain. The V gene's germline CDR1 is SGHRS and CDR2 YFSETQ. This CDR3 has 12 residues. V lost 0 bases, J lost 4 bases, and 4 bases lay in between. In nucleotides, the CDR3 is TGCGCCAGCAGCTTGGCCCGAGAGACCCAGTACTTC. It translates to CASSLARETQYF.

The chain is built from TRBV2 and TRBJ1-2; TRBD1 matches at 10 bases. The J segment lost 7 bases and the V segment lost 2 bases, leaving 7 bases of the junction unmatched. Germline V CDR1 and CDR2: SNHLY, FYNNEI. The CDR3 is 15 residues long. The CDR3 nucleotides read TGTGCCAGCAGTGAATCCACCGACAGGGGGCCTGGCTACACCTTC. It translates to CASSESTDRGPGYTF. The full variable domain, in which reference TRBV2 and TRBJ1-2 provide the parts outside the CDR3, is EPEVTQTPSHQVTQMGQEVILRCVPISNHLYFYWYRQILGQKVEFLVSFYNNEISEKSEIFDDQFSVERPDGSNFTLKIRSTKLEDSAMYFCASSESTDRGPGYTFGSGTRLTVV.

Here the CDR3 reads CASSPRQDIQYF. The CDR3 DNA sequence: TGTGCCAGCTCACCCCGTCAGGACATTCAGTACTTC. The J gene is TRBJ2-4, the V gene TRBV18; D is undetermined. The V gene's germline CDR1 is KGHSH and CDR2 LQKENI. Trimming removed 3 bases from V and 8 bases from J, with 8 bases in between. This CDR3 comprises 12 residues.

The J gene is TRBJ2-7, the V gene TRBV18, with 9 bases matching TRBD1. V trimming: 5 bases; J trimming: 2 bases; junction bases outside the gene matches: 10. Germline V gives CDR1 KGHSH, CDR2 LQKENI. The CDR3 totals 16 residues. The CDR3 nucleotides read TGTGCCAGCTCAGGTACAGGGGGCCGTGCGGCCTACGAGCAGTACTTC. Translating it yields CASSGTGGRAAYEQYF.

The V gene is TRBV9, the J gene TRBJ2-3; D may be TRBD2 (5 bases). In germline, CDR1 is SGDLS, CDR2 YYNGEE. V lost 0 bases to trimming and J lost 6 bases, with 11 bases between them. The CDR3 extends over 14 amino acids. As DNA, the CDR3 is TGTGCCAGCAGCGTAGCGGGATCCGCGGATACGCAGTATTTT. Residues: CASSVAGSADTQYF.

The rearrangement uses TRBV6-4 and TRBJ1-2; 8 bases align to TRBD1. The germline V gene encodes CDR1 MRHNA and CDR2 SNTAGT. V dropped 5 bases and J dropped 4; count of bases not matched to a gene: 3. The CDR3 is 13 residues long. DNA for the CDR3: TGTGCCAGCAGTCGGGACAGGAGCTATGGCTACACCTTC. This translates into CASSRDRSYGYTF.

The CDR3 loop is CASSPTFAAPLHF. Written as DNA, the CDR3 is TGTGCCAGCAGCCCTACTTTTGCCGCACCCCTCCACTTT. J is TRBJ1-6 and V is TRBV9; D gene unclear. The CDR3 covers 13 residues. V was cut by 4 bases and J by 11 bases, with 13 bases left in between. Germline V gives CDR1 SGDLS, CDR2 YYNGEE.

The chain joins TRBV10-3 to TRBJ2-6; D possibly corresponds to TRBD2 (6 bases). Trimming stripped 11 bases from V and 0 bases from J, with 8 bases between. The CDR3 consists of 13 residues. Germline V gene lookup returns CDR1 ENHRY and CDR2 SYGVKD. CDR3 in amino acids: CAGGSSGANVLTF. CDR3 nucleotide sequence: TGTGCCGGGGGGAGCTCTGGGGCCAACGTCCTGACTTTC.

The chain recombines TRBV2 with TRBJ1-2, with D perhaps matching TRBD1 (5 bases). The CDR3 consists of 13 residues. Germline loops: CDR1 SNHLY, CDR2 FYNNEI. The ends were cut back, 4 bases at V and 4 bases at J, with 10 bases in the middle. The CDR3 loop is CASSVGGGYGYTF. In nucleotides, the CDR3 is TGTGCCAGCAGTGTTGGGGGGGGCTATGGCTACACCTTC.

This chain connects TRBV10-1 to TRBJ2-3; 9 nucleotides align to TRBD2. The V segment lost 6 bases and the J segment 1 base; nucleotides outside the gene matches: 5. Per the germline V gene, CDR1 is WNHNN and CDR2 is SYGVQD (reference sequence). The CDR3 extends over 15 amino acids. CDR3 loop: CASSDLAGGTDTQYF. Written as DNA, the CDR3 is TGCGCCAGCAGCGACTTAGCGGGGGGCACAGATACGCAGTATTTT.

J is TRBJ1-3 and V is TRBV2; maybe TRBD1 (5 bases). CDR1 is SNHLY and CDR2 is FYNNEI in the germline V gene. The CDR3 loop spans 15 amino acids. V lost 5 bases and J 0 bases, leaving 11 bases between the germline ends. In DNA form, the CDR3 reads TGTGCCAGCAGTCAAGACAGTTTCTCTGGAAACACCATATATTTT. Amino acids: CASSQDSFSGNTIYF.

Only a few counts were recorded for this clone. The chain links TRBV5-4 to TRBJ2-7; possible D gene TRBD2, 5 bases. Between the trimmed V and J ends, which lost 5 bases and 2 bases, there was a span of 11 bases. This CDR3 is built from 13 residues. Germline lookup yields CDR1 SGHNT and CDR2 YYREEE (reference sequence). CDR3 loop: CASSQTGTYEQYF. The CDR3 DNA is TGTGCCAGCAGTCAGACGGGAACCTACGAGCAGTACTTC.

V is TRBV18 and J is TRBJ1-1, with 7 bases matching TRBD1. Unmatched junction bases numbered 6, after V lost 3 bases and J lost 11 bases. The CDR3 has 12 residues. Per the germline V gene, CDR1 is KGHSH and CDR2 is LQKENI. The DNA for the CDR3 is TGTGCCAGCTCACCTGACAGGGTTGAGGCTTTCTTT. This gives the protein CASSPDRVEAFF.

The V call is TRBV20-1, the J call TRBJ2-3; 8 bases are a match to TRBD2. J gave up 1 base and V 6 bases, and 9 bases lay outside the gene matches. Per germline, CDR1 DFQATT and CDR2 SNEGSKA (reference sequence). CDR3 length equals 15 residues. The CDR3 is CSASVAGTRTDTQYF. As DNA, the CDR3 is TGCAGTGCCAGTGTAGCGGGAACCCGCACAGATACGCAGTATTTT.

This clone was counted many times. The chain has TRBV9 and TRBJ2-3, with D perhaps TRBD1 (5 bases). Germline assignment: CDR1 SGDLS and CDR2 YYNGEE. CDR3 length equals 14 residues. Trimming left V 3 bases short and J 2 bases short, with 10 bases between. The CDR3 bases are TGTGCCAGCAGCGCCCAGGGCCCCACAGATACGCAGTATTTT. Translating gives CASSAQGPTDTQYF.

In this sample, this clone turned up a few times. The V gene is TRBV27, the J gene TRBJ2-3; D is unclear. V was cut by 0 bases and J by 8 bases, with 6 bases left in between. The CDR3 has 12 amino acids. Germline CDR1 and CDR2: MNHEY and SMNVEV (reference sequence). CDR3 bases: TGTGCCAGCAGTTTATCAATCGGTACGCAGTATTTT. Amino acids: CASSLSIGTQYF.

The V gene is TRBV6-6, the J gene TRBJ1-5, with D possibly TRBD1 on 6 matching bases. Trimming stripped 8 bases from V and 7 bases from J, with 15 bases between. There are 13 residues in the CDR3. In germline, CDR1 is MNHNY, CDR2 SVGAGI (reference sequence). The CDR3 loop reads CASARGQEQPQHF. CDR3 nucleotides: TGTGCCAGCGCCAGGGGTCAGGAGCAGCCCCAGCATTTT.

The chain combines TRBV7-2 with TRBJ1-5, with 9 bases aligning to TRBD1. Germline V gene data show CDR1 as SGHTA and CDR2 as FQGNSA. Losses at the gene ends were 4 bases for V and 2 bases for J; bases not matched to a gene: 6. The CDR3 runs 16 residues. The CDR3 DNA sequence: TGTGCCAGCAGCTCCGGGACAGGGATTGGCAATCAGCCCCAGCATTTT. Protein product: CASSSGTGIGNQPQHF.

This clone came up a few times. The gene calls are TRBV7-9 and TRBJ2-1, with 14 bases matching TRBD2. This CDR3 contains 17 residues. Germline V lookup: CDR1 SEHNR, CDR2 FQNEAQ (reference sequence). V trimming: 1 base; J trimming: 7 bases; junction bases outside the gene matches: 6. CDR3 protein: CASSLGGLAGVGNEQFF. As DNA, the CDR3 is TGTGCCAGCAGCTTAGGGGGACTAGCGGGAGTGGGTAATGAGCAGTTCTTC.

The chain employs TRBV10-3 and TRBJ1-1; D call uncertain. V was clipped by 6 bases and J by 0 bases, with 11 bases between them. Germline CDR1 is ENHRY and CDR2 is SYGVKD. This CDR3 contains 14 residues. CDR3 sequence reads: CAIRAQIMNTEAFF. Here the CDR3 DNA reads TGTGCCATCAGGGCACAGATAATGAACACTGAAGCTTTCTTT.

CDR3 protein: CATSRIYRVETQYF. DNA of the CDR3: TGTGCCACCAGCAGAATTTACAGGGTTGAGACCCAGTACTTC. The chain combines TRBV15 with TRBJ2-5; D possibly corresponds to TRBD1 (6 bases). The CDR3 has 14 amino acids. Trimming took off 2 bases at V and 5 bases at J, with 12 bases between the two ends. Germline V gene sequence: CDR1 LNHNV, CDR2 YYDKDF (reference sequence).

The gene calls are TRBV28 and TRBJ2-5; TRBD1 matches 9 bases. The CDR3 runs 13 residues. The germline gives CDR1 MDHEN, CDR2 SYDVKM. V lost 5 bases to trimming and J lost 4 bases; unmatched junction nucleotides: 2. The DNA for the CDR3 is TGTGCCAGCAGTGGACAGGGGTCAGAGACCCAGTACTTC. This sequence encodes CASSGQGSETQYF.

J is TRBJ1-4 and V is TRBV2; the D gene is possibly TRBD1 (5 bases). Germline loops: CDR1 SNHLY, CDR2 FYNNEI. The CDR3 is 16 amino acids. Trimming removed 7 bases at V and 1 base at J, with 16 bases between. CDR3 bases: TGTGCCAGCACGCCTAATCTCGGGGGAACTAATGAAAAACTGTTTTTT. Its translation: CASTPNLGGTNEKLFF.

The V and J genes are TRBV5-1 and TRBJ1-2, with 9 bases identical to TRBD1. Germline trimming cut 3 bases from V and 4 bases from J; bases unmatched to any gene: 4. The CDR3 covers 14 residues. Germline CDR1 SGHRS, CDR2 YFSETQ. This CDR3 reads CASSSGTGPYGYTF. Written as DNA, the CDR3 is TGCGCCAGCAGCTCCGGGACAGGGCCCTATGGCTACACCTTC.

CDR3 DNA sequence: TGCGCCAGCAGCCCGACAGGAACCTACGAGCAGTACTTC. Protein: CASSPTGTYEQYF. This chain joins TRBV5-1 and TRBJ2-7; D perhaps matches TRBD1 (6 bases). The CDR3 contains 13 residues. The germline V and J ends were trimmed by 4 bases and 2 bases, with 10 bases remaining between them. Germline CDR1 reads SGHRS; CDR2 reads YFSETQ.

The gene calls are TRBV29-1 and TRBJ2-5; tentatively, D is TRBD1 (6 bases). CDR1 SQVTM and CDR2 ANQGSEA come from the germline V gene. The CDR3 totals 13 residues. Trimming cost V 2 bases and J 0 bases, with 7 bases left between them. CDR3: CSVEQGNQETQYF. The CDR3 nucleotides read TGCAGCGTTGAACAGGGGAACCAAGAGACCCAGTACTTC. The entire variable domain, with the rest obtained from reference TRBV29-1 and TRBJ2-5, is as follows: SAVISQKPSRDICQRGTSLTIQCQVDSQVTMMFWYRQQPGQSLTLIATANQGSEATYESGFVIDKFPISRPNLTFSTLTVSNMSPEDSSIYLCSVEQGNQETQYFGPGTRLLVL.

The chain couples TRBV2 to TRBJ2-2; a possible D gene is TRBD1 (5 bases). CDR1 and CDR2 from the germline V gene are SNHLY and FYNNEI. V lost 6 bases and J lost 1, with 12 bases in between. CDR3 length: 15 amino acids. For the CDR3, the DNA is TGTGCCAGCAGAATCTTTAGGGGGAACACCGGGGAGCTGTTTTTT. Residues: CASRIFRGNTGELFF. Full variable domain (rest looked up from reference TRBV2 and TRBJ2-2): EPEVTQTPSHQVTQMGQEVILRCVPISNHLYFYWYRQILGQKVEFLVSFYNNEISEKSEIFDDQFSVERPDGSNFTLKIRSTKLEDSAMYFCASRIFRGNTGELFFGEGSRLTVL.

This chain uses TRBV9 with TRBJ2-5, with no clear D. In germline, CDR1 is SGDLS, CDR2 YYNGEE. The CDR3 is made up of 13 amino acids. The germline V and J ends were trimmed by 0 bases and 5 bases, with 8 bases remaining between them. This chain's CDR3 is CASSVVELETQYF. The CDR3 DNA reads TGTGCCAGCAGCGTAGTAGAGTTGGAGACCCAGTACTTC.